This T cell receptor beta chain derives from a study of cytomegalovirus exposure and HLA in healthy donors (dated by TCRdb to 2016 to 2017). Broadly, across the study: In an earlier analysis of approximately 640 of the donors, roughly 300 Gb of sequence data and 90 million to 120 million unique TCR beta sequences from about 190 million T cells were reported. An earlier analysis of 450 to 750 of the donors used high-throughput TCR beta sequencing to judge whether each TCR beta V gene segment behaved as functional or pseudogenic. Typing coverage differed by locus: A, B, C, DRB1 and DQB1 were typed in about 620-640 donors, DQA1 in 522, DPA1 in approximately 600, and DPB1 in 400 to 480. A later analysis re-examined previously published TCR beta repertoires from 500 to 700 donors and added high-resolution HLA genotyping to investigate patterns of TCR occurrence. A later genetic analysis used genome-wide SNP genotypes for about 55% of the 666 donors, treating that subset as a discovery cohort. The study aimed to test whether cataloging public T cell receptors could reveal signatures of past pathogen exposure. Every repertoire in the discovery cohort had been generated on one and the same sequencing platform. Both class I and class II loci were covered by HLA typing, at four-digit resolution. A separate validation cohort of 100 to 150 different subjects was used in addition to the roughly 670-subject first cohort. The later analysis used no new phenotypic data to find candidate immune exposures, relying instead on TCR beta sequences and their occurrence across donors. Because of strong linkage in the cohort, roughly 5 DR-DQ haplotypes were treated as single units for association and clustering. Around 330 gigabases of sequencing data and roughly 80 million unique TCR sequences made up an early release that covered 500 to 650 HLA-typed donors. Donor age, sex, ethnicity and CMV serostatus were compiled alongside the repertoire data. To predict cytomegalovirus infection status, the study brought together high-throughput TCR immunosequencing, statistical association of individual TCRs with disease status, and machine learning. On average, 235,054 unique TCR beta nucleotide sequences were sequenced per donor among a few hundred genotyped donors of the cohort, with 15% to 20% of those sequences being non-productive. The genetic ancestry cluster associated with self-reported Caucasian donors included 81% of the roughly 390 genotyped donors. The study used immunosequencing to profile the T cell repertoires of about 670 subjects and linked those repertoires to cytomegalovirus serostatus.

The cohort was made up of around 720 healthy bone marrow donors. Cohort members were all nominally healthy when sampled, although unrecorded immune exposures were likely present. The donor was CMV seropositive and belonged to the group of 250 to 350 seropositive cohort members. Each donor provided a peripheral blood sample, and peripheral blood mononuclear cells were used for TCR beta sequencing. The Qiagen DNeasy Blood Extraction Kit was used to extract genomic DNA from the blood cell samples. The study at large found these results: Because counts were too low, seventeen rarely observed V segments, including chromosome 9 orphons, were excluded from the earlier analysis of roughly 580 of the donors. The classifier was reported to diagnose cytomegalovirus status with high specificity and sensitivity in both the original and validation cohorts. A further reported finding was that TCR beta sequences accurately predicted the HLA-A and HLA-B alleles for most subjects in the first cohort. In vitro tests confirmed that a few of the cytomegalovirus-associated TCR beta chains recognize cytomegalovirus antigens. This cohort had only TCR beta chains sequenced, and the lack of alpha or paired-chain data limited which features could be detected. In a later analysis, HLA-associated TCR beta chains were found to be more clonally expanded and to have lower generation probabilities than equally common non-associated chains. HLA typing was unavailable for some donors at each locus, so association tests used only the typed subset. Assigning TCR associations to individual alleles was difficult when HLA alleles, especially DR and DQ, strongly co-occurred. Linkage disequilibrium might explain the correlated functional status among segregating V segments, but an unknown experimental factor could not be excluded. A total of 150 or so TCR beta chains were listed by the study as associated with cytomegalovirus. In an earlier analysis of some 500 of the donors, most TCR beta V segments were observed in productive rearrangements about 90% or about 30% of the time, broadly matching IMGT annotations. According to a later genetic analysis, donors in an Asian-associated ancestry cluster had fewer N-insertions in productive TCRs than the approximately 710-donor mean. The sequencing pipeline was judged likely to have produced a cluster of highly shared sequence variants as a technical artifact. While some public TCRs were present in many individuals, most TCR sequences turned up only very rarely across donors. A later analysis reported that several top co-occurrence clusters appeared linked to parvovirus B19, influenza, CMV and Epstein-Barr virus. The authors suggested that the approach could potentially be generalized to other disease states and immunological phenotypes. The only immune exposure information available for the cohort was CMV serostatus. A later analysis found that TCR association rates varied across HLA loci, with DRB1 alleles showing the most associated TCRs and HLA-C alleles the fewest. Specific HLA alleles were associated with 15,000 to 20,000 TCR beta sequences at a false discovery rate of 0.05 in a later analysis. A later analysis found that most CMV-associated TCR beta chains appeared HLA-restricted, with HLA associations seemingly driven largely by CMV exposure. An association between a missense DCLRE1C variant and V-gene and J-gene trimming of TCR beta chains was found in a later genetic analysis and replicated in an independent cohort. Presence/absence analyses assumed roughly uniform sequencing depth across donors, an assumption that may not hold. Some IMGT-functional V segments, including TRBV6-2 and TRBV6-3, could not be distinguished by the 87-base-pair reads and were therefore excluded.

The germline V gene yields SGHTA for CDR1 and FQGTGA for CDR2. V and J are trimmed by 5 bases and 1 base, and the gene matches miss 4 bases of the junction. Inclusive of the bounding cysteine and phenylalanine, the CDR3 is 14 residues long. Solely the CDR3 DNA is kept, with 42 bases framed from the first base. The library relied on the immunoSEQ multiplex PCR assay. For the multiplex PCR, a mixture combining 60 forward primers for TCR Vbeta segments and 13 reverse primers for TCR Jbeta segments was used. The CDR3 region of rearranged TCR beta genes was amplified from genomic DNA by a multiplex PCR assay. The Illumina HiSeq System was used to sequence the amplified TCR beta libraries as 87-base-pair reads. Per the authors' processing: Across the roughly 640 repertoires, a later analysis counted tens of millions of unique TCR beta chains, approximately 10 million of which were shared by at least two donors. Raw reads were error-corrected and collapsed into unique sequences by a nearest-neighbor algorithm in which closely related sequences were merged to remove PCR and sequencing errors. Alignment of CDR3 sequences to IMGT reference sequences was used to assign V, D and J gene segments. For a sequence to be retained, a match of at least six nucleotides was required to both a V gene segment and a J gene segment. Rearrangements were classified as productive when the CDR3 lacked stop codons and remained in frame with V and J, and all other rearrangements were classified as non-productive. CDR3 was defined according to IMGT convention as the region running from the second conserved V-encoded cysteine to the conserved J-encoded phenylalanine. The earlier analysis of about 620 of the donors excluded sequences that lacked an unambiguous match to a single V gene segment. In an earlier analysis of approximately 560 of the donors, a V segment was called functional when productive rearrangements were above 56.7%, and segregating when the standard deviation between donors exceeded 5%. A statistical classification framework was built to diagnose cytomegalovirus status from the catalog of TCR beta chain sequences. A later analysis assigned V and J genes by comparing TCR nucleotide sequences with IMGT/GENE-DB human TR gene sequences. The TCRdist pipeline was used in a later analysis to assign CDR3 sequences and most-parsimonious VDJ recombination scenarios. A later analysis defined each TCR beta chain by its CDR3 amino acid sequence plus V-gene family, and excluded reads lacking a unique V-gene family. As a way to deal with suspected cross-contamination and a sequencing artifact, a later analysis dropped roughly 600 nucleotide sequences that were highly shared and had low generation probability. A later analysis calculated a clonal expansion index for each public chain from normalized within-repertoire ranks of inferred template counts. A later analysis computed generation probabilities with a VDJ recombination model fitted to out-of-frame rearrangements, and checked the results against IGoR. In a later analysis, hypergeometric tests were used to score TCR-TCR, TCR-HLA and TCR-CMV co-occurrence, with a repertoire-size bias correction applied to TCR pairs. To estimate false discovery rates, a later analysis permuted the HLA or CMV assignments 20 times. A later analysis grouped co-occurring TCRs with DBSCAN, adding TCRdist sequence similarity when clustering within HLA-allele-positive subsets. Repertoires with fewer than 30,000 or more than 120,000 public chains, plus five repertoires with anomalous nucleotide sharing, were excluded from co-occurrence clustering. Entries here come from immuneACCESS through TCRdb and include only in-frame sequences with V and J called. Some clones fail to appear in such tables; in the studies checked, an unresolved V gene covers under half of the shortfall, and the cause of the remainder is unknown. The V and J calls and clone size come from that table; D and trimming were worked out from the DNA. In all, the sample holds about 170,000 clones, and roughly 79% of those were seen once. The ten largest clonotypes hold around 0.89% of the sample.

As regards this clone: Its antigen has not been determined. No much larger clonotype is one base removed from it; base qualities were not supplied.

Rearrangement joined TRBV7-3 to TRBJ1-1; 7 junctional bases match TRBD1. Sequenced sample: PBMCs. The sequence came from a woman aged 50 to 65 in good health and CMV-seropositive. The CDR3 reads CASSPTGPNTEAFF. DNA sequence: TGTGCCAGCAGCCCGACAGGGCCGAACACTGAAGCTTTCTTT.